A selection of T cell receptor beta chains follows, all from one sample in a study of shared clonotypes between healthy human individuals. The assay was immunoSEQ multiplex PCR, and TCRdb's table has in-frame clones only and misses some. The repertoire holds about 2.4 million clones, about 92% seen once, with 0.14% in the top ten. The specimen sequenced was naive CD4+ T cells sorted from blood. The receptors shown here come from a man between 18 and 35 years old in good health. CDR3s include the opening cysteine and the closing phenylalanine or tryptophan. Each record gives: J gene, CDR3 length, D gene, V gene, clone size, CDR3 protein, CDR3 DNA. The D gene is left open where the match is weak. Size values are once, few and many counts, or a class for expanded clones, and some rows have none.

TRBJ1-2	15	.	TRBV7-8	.	CASSSRLIIDYGYTF	TGTGCCAGCAGCTCCCGATTGATTATAGACTATGGCTACACCTTC
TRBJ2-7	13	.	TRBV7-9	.	CASSLRPAYEQYF	TGTGCCAGCAGCTTACGTCCGGCATACGAGCAGTACTTC
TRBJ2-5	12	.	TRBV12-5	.	CASLEVGKTQYF	TGTGCTAGCCTAGAGGTCGGGAAGACCCAGTACTTC
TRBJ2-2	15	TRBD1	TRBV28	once	CASRRQGIGTGELFF	TGTGCCAGCAGGCGACAGGGGATAGGCACCGGGGAGCTGTTTTTT
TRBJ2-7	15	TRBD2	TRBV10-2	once	CASNGGWEGIYEQYF	TGCGCCAGCAACGGGGGTTGGGAGGGGATCTACGAGCAGTACTTC
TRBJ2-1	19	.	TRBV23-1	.	CASKGQGGGYLLSYNEQFF	TGCGCCAGCAAAGGACAGGGCGGGGGCTATCTCCTCTCCTACAATGAGCAGTTCTTC
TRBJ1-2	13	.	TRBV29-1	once	CSVEVGGGNGYTF	TGCAGCGTTGAAGTGGGGGGCGGGAATGGCTACACCTTC
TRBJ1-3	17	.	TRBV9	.	CASSVARGTRSGNTIYF	TGTGCCAGCAGCGTAGCTCGAGGCACCCGCTCTGGAAACACCATATATTTT
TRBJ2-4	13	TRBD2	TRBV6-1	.	CASRAGLAGGGYF	TGTGCCAGCAGGGCCGGACTAGCGGGGGGAGGGTACTTC
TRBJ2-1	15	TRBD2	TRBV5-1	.	CASSLLAGVRNEQFF	TGCGCCAGCAGCTTACTAGCGGGAGTAAGAAATGAGCAGTTCTTC
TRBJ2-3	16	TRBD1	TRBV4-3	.	CASSPGQGGNTDTQYF	TGCGCCAGCAGCCCGGGACAGGGTGGAAACACAGATACGCAGTATTTT
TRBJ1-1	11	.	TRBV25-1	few	CASTGFTEAFF	TGTGCCAGCACTGGGTTTACTGAAGCTTTCTTT
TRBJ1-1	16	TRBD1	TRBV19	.	CASSIASGGGNTEAFF	TGTGCCAGTAGTATAGCTTCAGGGGGGGGGAACACTGAAGCTTTCTTT
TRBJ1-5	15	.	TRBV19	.	CASSPPSPSNQPQHF	TGTGCCAGTAGTCCTCCTAGCCCATCCAATCAGCCCCAGCATTTT
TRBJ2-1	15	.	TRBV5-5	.	CASRLQGVLYNEQFF	TGTGCCAGCAGATTGCAGGGAGTTTTGTACAATGAGCAGTTCTTC
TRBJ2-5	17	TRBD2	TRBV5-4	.	CASSGRVLLAGPETQYF	TGTGCCAGCAGCGGCCGGGTCTTACTAGCGGGACCTGAGACCCAGTACTTC
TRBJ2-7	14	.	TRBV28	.	CASSIGTHSYEQYF	TGTGCCAGCAGTATCGGGACACACTCCTACGAGCAGTACTTC
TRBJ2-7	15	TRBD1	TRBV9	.	CASSVEGQGVYEQYF	TGTGCCAGCAGCGTAGAGGGACAGGGGGTCTACGAGCAGTACTTC
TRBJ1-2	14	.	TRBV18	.	CASSPAGTNYGYTF	TGTGCCAGCTCACCGGCAGGAACTAACTATGGCTACACCTTC
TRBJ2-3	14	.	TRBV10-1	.	CASSDRGGGDTQYF	TGCGCCAGCAGTGATAGGGGGGGCGGAGATACGCAGTATTTT
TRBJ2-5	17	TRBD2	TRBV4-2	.	CASSQVVAGALQETQYF	TGTGCCAGCAGCCAAGTGGTAGCGGGGGCCCTCCAAGAGACCCAGTACTTC
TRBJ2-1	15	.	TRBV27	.	CASSLLGLGYNEQFF	TGTGCCAGCAGTTTATTAGGACTGGGTTACAATGAGCAGTTCTTC
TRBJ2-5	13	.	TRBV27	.	CASRNSGQETQYF	TGTGCCAGCAGAAATAGCGGACAAGAGACCCAGTACTTC
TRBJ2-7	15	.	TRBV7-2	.	CASSPAGPARHEQYF	TGTGCCAGCAGCCCAGCCGGGCCCGCCCGCCACGAGCAGTACTTC
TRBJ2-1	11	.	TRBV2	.	CASSVQGRQFF	TGTGCCAGCAGCGTACAAGGAAGGCAGTTCTTC
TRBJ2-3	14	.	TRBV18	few	CASRGGPSTDTQYF	TGTGCCAGCCGCGGGGGCCCCAGCACAGATACGCAGTATTTT
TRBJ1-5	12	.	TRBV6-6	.	CASSVGNQPQHF	TGTGCCAGCAGCGTTGGCAATCAGCCCCAGCATTTT
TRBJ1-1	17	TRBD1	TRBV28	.	CASRITQGASMNTEAFF	TGTGCCAGCAGGATAACACAGGGGGCCTCAATGAACACTGAAGCTTTCTTT
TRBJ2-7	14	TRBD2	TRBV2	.	CATDPSGSSYEQYF	TGTGCCACAGACCCTAGCGGGAGCTCCTACGAGCAGTACTTC
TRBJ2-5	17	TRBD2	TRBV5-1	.	CASSLGLAGRYQETQYF	TGCGCCAGCAGCTTGGGACTAGCGGGCCGGTACCAAGAGACCCAGTACTTC
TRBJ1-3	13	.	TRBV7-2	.	CASRGETGNTIYF	TGTGCCAGCAGGGGGGAGACAGGAAACACCATATATTTT
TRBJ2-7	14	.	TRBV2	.	CASSEDSGGTEQYF	TGTGCCAGCAGTGAAGACTCAGGCGGGACCGAGCAGTACTTC
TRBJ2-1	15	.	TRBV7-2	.	CASSFTPAEYNEQFF	TGTGCCAGCAGCTTTACCCCAGCGGAATACAATGAGCAGTTCTTC
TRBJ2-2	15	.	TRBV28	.	CASSFGDRNTGELFF	TGTGCCAGCAGTTTTGGGGATAGGAACACCGGGGAGCTGTTTTTT
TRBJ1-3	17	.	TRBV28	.	CASSSPGGGALRNTIYF	TGTGCCAGCAGTTCCCCGGGCGGGGGGGCGCTTAGAAACACCATATATTTT
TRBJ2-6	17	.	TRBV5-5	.	CASSLMWGPEGANVLTF	TGTGCCAGCAGCTTGATGTGGGGGCCCGAGGGGGCCAACGTCCTGACTTTC
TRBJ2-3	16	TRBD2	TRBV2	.	CASRPSGGILTDTQYF	TGTGCCAGCAGGCCTAGCGGGGGCATCCTCACAGATACGCAGTATTTT
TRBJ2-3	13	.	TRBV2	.	CASRAESTDTQYF	TGTGCCAGCAGAGCGGAAAGCACAGATACGCAGTATTTT
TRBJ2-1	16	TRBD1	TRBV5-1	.	CASSLGGTGGSFEQFF	TGCGCCAGCAGCTTGGGCGGGACAGGGGGCTCGTTTGAGCAGTTCTTC
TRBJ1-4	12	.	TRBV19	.	CASSKTDEKLFF	TGTGCCAGTAGTAAGACAGATGAAAAACTGTTTTTT
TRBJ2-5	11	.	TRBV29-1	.	CSVAGEETQYF	TGCAGCGTTGCTGGGGAAGAGACCCAGTACTTC
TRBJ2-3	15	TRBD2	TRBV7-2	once	CASSPSGRAEDTQYF	TGTGCCAGCAGCCCTAGCGGGAGGGCCGAAGATACGCAGTATTTT
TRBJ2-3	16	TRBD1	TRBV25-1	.	CASSLAWGQGLDTQYF	TGTGCCAGCAGTCTTGCTTGGGGACAGGGGTTGGATACGCAGTATTTT